The clone carrying this TCR beta chain was seen a few times. The antigen is undetermined. These data belong to a study of cytomegalovirus exposure and HLA in healthy donors. Overall study findings and caveats: Accurate prediction of most subjects' HLA-A and HLA-B alleles from TCR beta sequences was reported. In a later analysis, V- and J-gene trimming of beta chains associated with a DCLRE1C missense variant, replicated independently. It was taken for granted in presence/absence analyses that sequencing depth across donors was roughly uniform.

Germline V gives CDR1 MDHEN, CDR2 SYDVKM. The V gene end was trimmed by 2 bases and the J gene end by 0 bases; junction bases not matched to a gene: 5. The CDR3 consists of 16 residues. Primers included in the PCR were 60 Vbeta and 13 Jbeta primers. The data were produced by immunoSEQ multiplex PCR, yet TCRdb's version contains in-frame clones alone and is incomplete. The sample lists 150,000 to 180,000 clones; about 75% were seen once. J is TRBJ2-7 and V is TRBV28; 9 positions match TRBD2. Sample: PBMCs. This clonotype originated in a man aged 18-30 years in good health and CMV-seronegative. The CDR3 DNA reads TGTGCCAGCAGTTTAAGTGTAGCGGGAGTCTCCTACGAGCAGTACTTC. Residues: CASSLSVAGVSYEQYF.